These T cell receptor beta chains were read from a single sample in a study of cytomegalovirus exposure and HLA in healthy donors. Using immunoSEQ multiplex PCR, the repertoire was profiled, and TCRdb retains in-frame clones only, with some absent. The table includes approximately 100,000 clones, around 80% detected once. The sample consisted of PBMCs. Source of these receptors: a female donor in good health and CMV-seropositive. Both conserved end residues are part of each CDR3. Fields, in order: CDR3 length, D gene, J gene, clone size, V gene, CDR3 protein, CDR3 DNA. A D gene is named only where the DNA matches it firmly. Clone size is given for some rows only: seen once, a few or many times, or a class if the clone is expanded.

cdr3_length: 14; d_call: TRBD2; j_call: TRBJ2-7; clone_size: few; v_call: TRBV28; cdr3_aa: CASLAGPPSYEQYF; cdr3_nt: TGTGCCAGTCTAGCGGGACCCCCTTCCTACGAGCAGTACTTC
cdr3_length: 12; d_call: TRBD1; j_call: TRBJ1-5; clone_size: .; v_call: TRBV29-1; cdr3_aa: CSARTGDQPQHF; cdr3_nt: TGCAGCGCCAGGACAGGGGATCAGCCCCAGCATTTT
cdr3_length: 18; d_call: TRBD1; j_call: TRBJ2-7; clone_size: .; v_call: TRBV18; cdr3_aa: CASSPDRGKAQGVSEQYF; cdr3_nt: TGTGCCAGCTCACCTGACAGGGGAAAAGCTCAAGGGGTGTCCGAGCAGTACTTC
cdr3_length: 18; d_call: TRBD2; j_call: TRBJ2-7; clone_size: .; v_call: TRBV28; cdr3_aa: CASSSPPGFSGSSYEQYF; cdr3_nt: TGTGCCAGCAGCTCACCGCCGGGGTTTAGCGGGAGTAGCTACGAGCAGTACTTC
cdr3_length: 15; d_call: TRBD1; j_call: TRBJ1-4; clone_size: .; v_call: TRBV5-1; cdr3_aa: CASSRQGSTNEKLFF; cdr3_nt: TGCGCCAGCAGCCGACAGGGATCAACTAATGAAAAACTGTTTTTT
cdr3_length: 16; d_call: TRBD1; j_call: TRBJ1-4; clone_size: .; v_call: TRBV19; cdr3_aa: CASSIYVTGGGEKLFF; cdr3_nt: TGTGCCAGTAGTATATATGTGACAGGGGGCGGTGAAAAACTGTTTTTT
cdr3_length: 14; d_call: .; j_call: TRBJ2-1; clone_size: .; v_call: TRBV4-2; cdr3_aa: CASSQFTGHNEQFF; cdr3_nt: TGTGCCAGCAGCCAATTTACAGGTCACAATGAGCAGTTCTTC
cdr3_length: 15; d_call: TRBD2; j_call: TRBJ2-1; clone_size: .; v_call: TRBV5-4; cdr3_aa: CASRFKREDYNEQFF; cdr3_nt: TGTGCCAGCAGATTCAAGCGGGAAGACTACAATGAGCAGTTCTTC
cdr3_length: 14; d_call: TRBD1; j_call: TRBJ1-6; clone_size: few; v_call: TRBV6-1; cdr3_aa: CASSEGTGGSPLHF; cdr3_nt: TGTGCCAGCAGTGAAGGGACAGGGGGCTCACCCCTCCACTTT
cdr3_length: 13; d_call: TRBD1; j_call: TRBJ1-2; clone_size: .; v_call: TRBV27; cdr3_aa: CASWGTANYGYTF; cdr3_nt: TGTGCCAGCTGGGGGACAGCTAACTATGGCTACACCTTC
cdr3_length: 15; d_call: TRBD1; j_call: TRBJ2-1; clone_size: once; v_call: TRBV11-2; cdr3_aa: CASSSTPGQNNEQFF; cdr3_nt: TGTGCCAGCAGCTCGACCCCGGGACAGAACAATGAGCAGTTCTTC
cdr3_length: 15; d_call: TRBD1; j_call: TRBJ1-1; clone_size: .; v_call: TRBV2; cdr3_aa: CATKSERDRNTEAFF; cdr3_nt: TGTGCCACCAAATCGGAACGGGACAGGAACACTGAAGCTTTCTTT
cdr3_length: 14; d_call: TRBD1; j_call: TRBJ2-7; clone_size: .; v_call: TRBV5-1; cdr3_aa: CASSSTGIVNEQYF; cdr3_nt: TGCGCCAGCAGCTCGACAGGGATCGTGAACGAGCAGTACTTC
cdr3_length: 13; d_call: .; j_call: TRBJ2-1; clone_size: .; v_call: TRBV30; cdr3_aa: CAWSRTLANEQFF; cdr3_nt: TGTGCCTGGAGTCGGACTCTAGCCAATGAGCAGTTCTTC
cdr3_length: 15; d_call: TRBD1; j_call: TRBJ2-3; clone_size: .; v_call: TRBV7-2; cdr3_aa: CASSPDRVSTDTQYF; cdr3_nt: TGTGCCAGCAGCCCCGACAGGGTTAGCACAGATACGCAGTATTTT
cdr3_length: 14; d_call: TRBD1; j_call: TRBJ1-1; clone_size: once; v_call: TRBV7-9; cdr3_aa: CASSTGTAGPEAFF; cdr3_nt: TGTGCCAGCAGCACCGGGACAGCTGGCCCTGAAGCTTTCTTT
cdr3_length: 15; d_call: .; j_call: TRBJ1-1; clone_size: .; v_call: TRBV11-2; cdr3_aa: CASSLWGGENTEAFF; cdr3_nt: TGTGCCAGCAGCTTATGGGGGGGGGAGAACACTGAAGCTTTCTTT
cdr3_length: 14; d_call: .; j_call: TRBJ1-4; clone_size: .; v_call: TRBV5-1; cdr3_aa: CASSSTAFNEKLFF; cdr3_nt: TGCGCCAGCAGCTCGACAGCATTCAATGAAAAACTGTTTTTT
cdr3_length: 13; d_call: .; j_call: TRBJ1-4; clone_size: few; v_call: TRBV2; cdr3_aa: CASNNRVNEKLFF; cdr3_nt: TGTGCCAGCAACAACAGGGTCAATGAAAAACTGTTTTTT
cdr3_length: 13; d_call: .; j_call: TRBJ1-5; clone_size: .; v_call: TRBV6-1; cdr3_aa: CASSEGQRQPQHF; cdr3_nt: TGTGCCAGCAGTGAAGGGCAGAGGCAGCCCCAGCATTTT
cdr3_length: 14; d_call: TRBD1; j_call: TRBJ1-4; clone_size: .; v_call: TRBV5-1; cdr3_aa: CASSPDREFEKLFF; cdr3_nt: TGCGCCAGCAGCCCGGACAGGGAGTTTGAAAAACTGTTTTTT
cdr3_length: 14; d_call: .; j_call: TRBJ1-5; clone_size: few; v_call: TRBV4-2; cdr3_aa: CASSQSGQYGPQHF; cdr3_nt: TGTGCCAGCAGCCAGTCAGGGCAGTACGGGCCCCAGCATTTT
cdr3_length: 14; d_call: TRBD1; j_call: TRBJ1-3; clone_size: .; v_call: TRBV6-4; cdr3_aa: CACHDRGYGNTIYF; cdr3_nt: TGTGCCTGCCACGACAGGGGATATGGAAACACCATATATTTT
cdr3_length: 18; d_call: .; j_call: TRBJ2-1; clone_size: .; v_call: TRBV7-2; cdr3_aa: CASSLRMKLLAGYNEQFF; cdr3_nt: TGTGCCAGCAGCTTAAGGATGAAGCTCCTTGCGGGATACAATGAGCAGTTCTTC
cdr3_length: 18; d_call: TRBD2; j_call: TRBJ2-3; clone_size: .; v_call: TRBV5-4; cdr3_aa: CASRETSGGAHSTDTQYF; cdr3_nt: TGTGCCAGCAGGGAGACTAGCGGGGGGGCTCATAGCACAGATACGCAGTATTTT
cdr3_length: 15; d_call: .; j_call: TRBJ1-5; clone_size: .; v_call: TRBV6-1; cdr3_aa: CASRLGREGNQPQHF; cdr3_nt: TGTGCCAGTCGCCTAGGTAGGGAGGGCAATCAGCCCCAGCATTTT
cdr3_length: 16; d_call: TRBD1; j_call: TRBJ1-2; clone_size: .; v_call: TRBV18; cdr3_aa: CASSPAAGGDVGGYTF; cdr3_nt: TGTGCCAGCTCACCAGCGGCAGGGGGCGACGTTGGTGGCTACACCTTC
cdr3_length: 14; d_call: .; j_call: TRBJ1-1; clone_size: .; v_call: TRBV18; cdr3_aa: CASSPDRLNAEAFF; cdr3_nt: TGTGCCAGCTCACCCGACAGGTTGAACGCTGAAGCTTTCTTT
cdr3_length: 17; d_call: .; j_call: TRBJ1-5; clone_size: .; v_call: TRBV19; cdr3_aa: CASSPPGTPRSYQPQHF; cdr3_nt: TGTGCCAGTAGTCCCCCAGGAACCCCCAGGTCGTATCAGCCCCAGCATTTT
cdr3_length: 18; d_call: .; j_call: TRBJ1-5; clone_size: .; v_call: TRBV15; cdr3_aa: CATSRDFGERIANQPQHF; cdr3_nt: TGTGCCACCAGCAGAGATTTCGGGGAAAGGATAGCCAATCAGCCCCAGCATTTT
cdr3_length: 13; d_call: .; j_call: TRBJ2-1; clone_size: .; v_call: TRBV4-3; cdr3_aa: CASSQDMAWEQFF; cdr3_nt: TGCGCCAGCAGCCAAGATATGGCTTGGGAGCAGTTCTTC
cdr3_length: 17; d_call: .; j_call: TRBJ2-1; clone_size: .; v_call: TRBV5-5; cdr3_aa: CASSLAWGRGGYNEQFF; cdr3_nt: TGTGCCAGCAGCTTGGCCTGGGGCAGGGGAGGGTACAATGAGCAGTTCTTC
cdr3_length: 17; d_call: .; j_call: TRBJ2-1; clone_size: .; v_call: TRBV6-1; cdr3_aa: CASSENPAPGHRNEQFF; cdr3_nt: TGTGCCAGCAGTGAAAATCCAGCGCCGGGACACCGGAATGAGCAGTTCTTC
cdr3_length: 11; d_call: TRBD1; j_call: TRBJ2-5; clone_size: .; v_call: TRBV28; cdr3_aa: CASGTGGTQYF; cdr3_nt: TGTGCCAGCGGGACAGGCGGGACCCAGTACTTC
cdr3_length: 18; d_call: TRBD1; j_call: TRBJ2-2; clone_size: .; v_call: TRBV5-1; cdr3_aa: CASRKGQTAITNTGELFF; cdr3_nt: TGCGCCAGCAGGAAGGGACAGACAGCAATTACGAACACCGGGGAGCTGTTTTTT
cdr3_length: 15; d_call: .; j_call: TRBJ1-1; clone_size: .; v_call: TRBV5-1; cdr3_aa: CASSLGATGNTEAFF; cdr3_nt: TGCGCCAGCAGCTTGGGAGCGACGGGGAACACTGAAGCTTTCTTT
cdr3_length: 14; d_call: .; j_call: TRBJ1-1; clone_size: .; v_call: TRBV2; cdr3_aa: CASSVGRMRTEAFF; cdr3_nt: TGTGCCAGCAGTGTCGGCCGAATGAGGACTGAAGCTTTCTTT
cdr3_length: 15; d_call: .; j_call: TRBJ1-1; clone_size: .; v_call: TRBV18; cdr3_aa: CASSLNPYGDTEAFF; cdr3_nt: TGTGCCAGCTCACTAAATCCATACGGGGACACTGAAGCTTTCTTT
cdr3_length: 15; d_call: .; j_call: TRBJ2-2; clone_size: .; v_call: TRBV7-9; cdr3_aa: CASSPGLRLTGELFF; cdr3_nt: TGTGCCAGCAGCCCCGGTCTCCGACTTACCGGGGAGCTGTTTTTT
cdr3_length: 14; d_call: TRBD1; j_call: TRBJ2-7; clone_size: .; v_call: TRBV5-6; cdr3_aa: CASSPFDRGYEQYF; cdr3_nt: TGTGCCAGCAGCCCCTTCGACAGGGGTTACGAGCAGTACTTC
cdr3_length: 15; d_call: TRBD1; j_call: TRBJ1-3; clone_size: .; v_call: TRBV10-3; cdr3_aa: CAISAGGLSGNTIYF; cdr3_nt: TGTGCCATCAGTGCAGGGGGGCTTTCTGGAAACACCATATATTTT
cdr3_length: 15; d_call: .; j_call: TRBJ2-7; clone_size: .; v_call: TRBV2; cdr3_aa: CASSRTVSLSYEQYF; cdr3_nt: TGTGCCAGCAGCCGGACAGTGTCCCTCTCCTACGAGCAGTACTTC
cdr3_length: 17; d_call: .; j_call: TRBJ2-1; clone_size: .; v_call: TRBV25-1; cdr3_aa: CASSTPPLRGGHNEQFF; cdr3_nt: TGTGCCAGCAGTACCCCCCCTCTGAGGGGGGGACACAATGAGCAGTTCTTC
cdr3_length: 11; d_call: TRBD1; j_call: TRBJ1-2; clone_size: .; v_call: TRBV30; cdr3_aa: CAWSTGGIDTF; cdr3_nt: TGTGCCTGGAGTACAGGGGGCATAGACACCTTC